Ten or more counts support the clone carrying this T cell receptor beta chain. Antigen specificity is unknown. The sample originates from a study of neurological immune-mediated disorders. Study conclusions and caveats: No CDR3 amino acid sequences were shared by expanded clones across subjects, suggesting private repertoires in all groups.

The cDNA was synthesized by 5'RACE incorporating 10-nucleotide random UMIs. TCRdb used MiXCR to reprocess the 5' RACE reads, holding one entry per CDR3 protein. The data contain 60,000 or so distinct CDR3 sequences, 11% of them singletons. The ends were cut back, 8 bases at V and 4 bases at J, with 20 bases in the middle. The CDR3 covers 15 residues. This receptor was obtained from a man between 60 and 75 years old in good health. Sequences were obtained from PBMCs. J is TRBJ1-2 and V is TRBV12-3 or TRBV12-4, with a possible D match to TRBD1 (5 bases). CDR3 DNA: TGTGCCAGCGACACAGGACCCGGTGGAGGCTATGGCTACACCTTC. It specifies CASDTGPGGGYGYTF.